Listed below are T cell receptor beta chains from one sample, sequenced in a study of blood T cell repertoires in COVID-19. This table comes from immunoSEQ multiplex PCR, and its TCRdb copy is limited to in-frame clones, with some not included. The repertoire holds about 240,000 clones, with about 89% as singletons. Sequencing used PBMCs or T cells enriched from blood (not recorded which). Source of these receptors: a man aged 35-49 years who had recovered from COVID-19. Each CDR3 is given with its conserved first and last residue. The D gene is left open where the match is weak. Only some rows state a clone size, as once, few, many or a class for expanded clones.

15,TRBV18,-,TRBD1,TRBJ1-6,TGTGCCAGCTCGCAATCCGGACAGGGGGAATCACCCCTCCACTTT,CASSQSGQGESPLHF
15,TRBV2,-,TRBD2,TRBJ2-5,TGTGCCAGCAGTGGGGGAAGCGGGAGGGGAGAGACCCAGTACTTC,CASSGGSGRGETQYF
18,TRBV11-3,once,TRBD2,TRBJ2-5,TGTGCCAGCAGCTTAGGCGGGACTAGCGGGGGGCGCCAAGAGACCCAGTACTTC,CASSLGGTSGGRQETQYF
14,TRBV19,-,TRBD1,TRBJ1-1,TGTGCCAGTAGTATCCCGGACAGGTACACTGAAGCTTTCTTT,CASSIPDRYTEAFF
15,TRBV6-6,-,TRBD1,TRBJ2-7,TGTGCCAGCAGACACCGGGACAGGGGCTCCTACGAGCAGTACTTC,CASRHRDRGSYEQYF
14,TRBV29-1,-,-,TRBJ2-2,TGCAGCGTTGAATCTAGGATCGGTACCGGGGAGCTGTTTTTT,CSVESRIGTGELFF
18,TRBV24-1,-,-,TRBJ2-7,TGTGCCACCAGCCCAGGTAGGGTAGCGGCTGAAAACTCCTACGAGCAGTACTTC,CATSPGRVAAENSYEQYF
17,TRBV14,once,TRBD2,TRBJ2-1,TGTGCCAGCAGCCCCACCCCCCTAGCGGGAGGAGGTAATGAGCAGTTCTTC,CASSPTPLAGGGNEQFF
15,TRBV12-5,-,TRBD1,TRBJ2-7,TGTGCTAGTGCATACAGGGGGCCGCCCTCCTACGAGCAGTACTTC,CASAYRGPPSYEQYF
15,TRBV7-6,-,TRBD2,TRBJ2-1,TGTGCCAGCAGCTTACGAAGCGGGAACTACAATGAGCAGTTCTTC,CASSLRSGNYNEQFF
14,TRBV25-1,-,TRBD1,TRBJ1-5,TGTGCCAGCAGCCAGGGACAGCAACATCAGCCCCAGCATTTT,CASSQGQQHQPQHF
18,TRBV3-1/TRBV3-2,once,TRBD1,TRBJ2-2,TGTGCCAGCAGCCAACCACTCCCCGGGACAGGGTACACCGGGGAGCTGTTTTTT,CASSQPLPGTGYTGELFF
13,TRBV30,-,TRBD2,TRBJ2-5,TGTGCCTGGAACGGGGGGACCCAAGAGACCCAGTACTTC,CAWNGGTQETQYF
17,TRBV4-1,-,TRBD2,TRBJ2-3,TGCGCCAGCAGCCACATTAGGACTAGCGGGGGCACAGATACGCAGTATTTT,CASSHIRTSGGTDTQYF
16,TRBV5-4,once,-,TRBJ1-2,TGTGCCAGCAGCTTGGACTCCGCCCCAGGCCAGGGTGGCTACACCTTC,CASSLDSAPGQGGYTF
16,TRBV7-2,-,TRBD2,TRBJ2-1,TGTGCCAGCAGCGCTACTAGCGGGAGGACGGACAATGAGCAGTTCTTC,CASSATSGRTDNEQFF
18,TRBV5-1,-,TRBD1,TRBJ2-6,TGCGCCAGCAGCTTGGAGCCGGGACAGGGGTTAGGGGCCAACGTCCTGACTTTC,CASSLEPGQGLGANVLTF
15,TRBV7-2,-,TRBD1,TRBJ1-2,TGTGCCAGCAGCTCATTAACAGGGGGCCTAGGGGGCTACACCTTC,CASSSLTGGLGGYTF
14,TRBV7-3,-,-,TRBJ1-1,TGTGCCAGCAGTCGAACAGGCATGGACACTGAAGCTTTCTTT,CASSRTGMDTEAFF
16,TRBV7-9,-,TRBD1,TRBJ1-5,TGTGCCAGCAGACAAGACAGGGCCCATAGCAATCAGCCCCAGCATTTT,CASRQDRAHSNQPQHF
15,TRBV18,-,-,TRBJ2-7,TGTGCCAGCTCGAGTAGGAGGGACGGGTCCTACGAGCAGTACTTC,CASSSRRDGSYEQYF
14,TRBV5-7,once,-,TRBJ1-5,TGTGCCAGCAGCCTTAGACAGGCCGGATCGCCCCAGCATTTT,CASSLRQAGSPQHF
15,TRBV25-1,-,TRBD1,TRBJ1-1,TGTGCCAGCAGATCCGGGACAGGACCAAACACTGAAGCTTTCTTT,CASRSGTGPNTEAFF
15,TRBV13,once,-,TRBJ1-4,TGTGCCAGCAGCTTAGATCAGGGAAACCTGAAGAAACTGTTTTTT,CASSLDQGNLKKLFF
16,TRBV13,-,TRBD1,TRBJ2-5,TGTGCCAGCAGCTCCAGGACAGGGACCCTCCAAGAGACCCAGTACTTC,CASSSRTGTLQETQYF
14,TRBV25-1,-,TRBD2,TRBJ2-3,TGTGCCAGCACCGATACCACTAGCGTTGATACGCAGTATTTT,CASTDTTSVDTQYF
14,TRBV28,-,-,TRBJ2-2,TGTGCCAGCAGTTGGAGTACGAACACCGGGGAGCTGTTTTTT,CASSWSTNTGELFF
16,TRBV23-1,-,-,TRBJ1-2,TGCGCCAGCAGTCAATCTGGCGATTTGGCAGGGAGGGGCTACACCTTC,CASSQSGDLAGRGYTF
15,TRBV19,-,TRBD1,TRBJ2-3,TGTGCCAGTAGTATCGACAGGGAGTGGTCAGATACGCAGTATTTT,CASSIDREWSDTQYF
17,TRBV7-2,once,TRBD1,TRBJ2-4,TGTGCCAGCAGCAACATGGACAGGGCAGTAGCCAAAAACATTCAGTACTTC,CASSNMDRAVAKNIQYF
15,TRBV7-2,-,TRBD1,TRBJ1-1,TGTGCCAGCAGCTCCCGACTAAACAGGGGAACTGAAGCTTTCTTT,CASSSRLNRGTEAFF
13,TRBV7-8,few,TRBD2,TRBJ2-1,TGTGCCAGCAGCAGACTAGCGGCGAATGAGCAGTTCTTC,CASSRLAANEQFF
19,TRBV4-1,-,TRBD2,TRBJ2-3,TGCGCCAGCAGCCGATCCGGGACTAGCGGAGAGCCTAGCACAGATACGCAGTATTTT,CASSRSGTSGEPSTDTQYF
13,TRBV9,-,-,TRBJ1-2,TGTGCCAGCAGCGCGGGACTGGGCTATGGCTACACCTTC,CASSAGLGYGYTF
14,TRBV19,-,TRBD1,TRBJ2-3,TGTGCCAGTAGTACCAGGGGGCGCACAGATACGCAGTATTTT,CASSTRGRTDTQYF
15,TRBV18,-,-,TRBJ2-7,TGTGCCAGCTCACCACCGTTCCCCGACAGCTACGAGCAGTACTTC,CASSPPFPDSYEQYF
16,TRBV7-9,-,-,TRBJ1-2,TGTGCCAGCAGCTTACCCCCCTCGGTCATTGCATATGGCTACACCTTC,CASSLPPSVIAYGYTF
15,TRBV15,-,-,TRBJ2-1,TGTGCCACCAGCGTCCGGGATGGGTTACTAAATGAGCAGTTCTTC,CATSVRDGLLNEQFF
16,TRBV9,-,-,TRBJ1-6,TGTGCCAGCAGCGCTGATCGGGGGACCAATAATTCACCCCTCCACTTT,CASSADRGTNNSPLHF
16,TRBV10-1,-,-,TRBJ1-2,TGCGCCAGCCGCAAAGGACAGCCTTCCTTTAACTATGGCTACACCTTC,CASRKGQPSFNYGYTF
15,TRBV7-6,-,TRBD1,TRBJ1-5,TGTGCCAGCAGCATGGGACAGTTTAGCAATCAGCCCCAGCATTTT,CASSMGQFSNQPQHF
14,TRBV29-1,-,TRBD2,TRBJ2-7,TGCAGCGCCCTGGAGGCGGGAGCCCCCTACGAGCAGTACTTC,CSALEAGAPYEQYF
18,TRBV19,-,TRBD2,TRBJ2-5,TGTGCCAGTAGTATAGTAGGACTAGCGGGAGTAAGCCAAGAGACCCAGTACTTC,CASSIVGLAGVSQETQYF
15,TRBV7-3,-,-,TRBJ2-2,TGTGCCAGCAGCTTGCGTATGGGCTACACCGGGGAGCTGTTTTTT,CASSLRMGYTGELFF
14,TRBV9,-,-,TRBJ2-2,TGTGCCAGCAGCGAGGACCCGGGAACCGGGGAGCTGTTTTTT,CASSEDPGTGELFF
14,TRBV27,-,-,TRBJ2-1,TGTGCCAGCAGTTTGAGGGGGGGCGAGTATGAGCAGTTCTTC,CASSLRGGEYEQFF